Listed here are 13 T cell receptor beta chains from one sample, sequenced in a study of T cell clonality in common variable immunodeficiency. Repertoires were generated with immunoSEQ multiplex PCR, while TCRdb's copy carries only in-frame clones and drops some. The table lists approximately 42,000 clones, no singletons, with roughly 1.4% in the top ten. Sample: peripheral blood mononuclear cells. These receptors were taken from a person aged 18 to 75 in good health.

This clone showed up many times. The DNA ends 3 residues before the CDR3 does, and the rest of the CDR3 is filled in from the germline J gene. The chain links TRBV24-1 to TRBJ2-7, with 15 bases identical to TRBD2. Germline V gives CDR1 KGHDR, CDR2 SFDVKD. V lost 4 bases to trimming and J lost 4 bases; unmatched junction nucleotides: 1. CDR3 size: 15 residues. The sequenced part of the CDR3 DNA is TGTGCCACCAGTGAGGGGACTAGCGGGAGGTACGAG. It encodes CATSEGTSGRYE. Given in full, the CDR3 is CATSEGTSGRYEQYF.

This clone was found many times. The CDR3 goes on 3 residues after the read ends, and that part is filled in from the germline J gene. The chain recombines TRBV7-3 with TRBJ2-1; the match to TRBD2 covers 8 bases. Germline V CDR1 and CDR2: SGHTA, FQGTGA. CDR3 length: 15 amino acids. The trim removed 5 bases at V and 7 bases at J, leaving 10 bases unmatched. CDR3 DNA, as far as it was read: TGTGCCAGCAGCCGTAGACTAGCGACCTTAAATGAG. Translated: CASSRRLATLNE. From start to end, the CDR3 is CASSRRLATLNEQFF.

This clone was seen repeatedly, ten times or more. Coverage ceases 3 residues before the CDR3 finishes, and the germline J gene fills in the end. This sequence joins TRBV7-6 and TRBJ2-5, with 8 bases aligning to TRBD2. The CDR3 is 13 residues long. Germline V gene data show CDR1 as SGHVS and CDR2 as FNYEAQ. With 2 bases clipped from V and 7 bases from J, the junction kept 3 bases outside the gene matches. CDR3: CASSLTGGGTQYF. Incomplete CDR3 DNA: TGTGCCAGCAGCTTAACCGGGGGGGGGACC.

This clone was seen ten or more times. The read terminates 3 residues before the CDR3 end, so the remaining end is supplied by the germline J gene. This chain links TRBV20-1 with TRBJ2-1; 11 bases match TRBD2. Germline values: CDR1 DFQATT, CDR2 SNEGSKA (reference sequence). J gave up 2 bases and V 6 bases, and 12 bases lay outside the gene matches. The CDR3 is 17 amino acids. The CDR3 region is CSANSAHSGRAYNEQFF. CDR3 DNA, as far as it was read: TGCAGTGCCAATTCGGCCCATAGCGGGAGGGCCTACAATGAG.

This clone was counted at least ten times. Read sequence stops 3 residues before the CDR3 end, and the germline J gene provides the missing end. The chain joins TRBV30 to TRBJ2-7, with TRBD2 matching over 12 bases. The CDR3 length is 16 residues. Looked up from germline, CDR1 is GTSNPN and CDR2 is SVGIG (reference sequence). After removal of 4 bases from V and 2 bases from J, the junction contained 9 bases not matched to a gene. The CDR3 region is CAWKGLAGGQAYEQYF. CDR3 DNA (partial): TGTGCCTGGAAGGGGCTAGCGGGAGGGCAGGCCTACGAG.

This clone has ten or more counts. The read halts 3 residues ahead of the CDR3 end, with the missing end drawn from the germline J gene. The chain carries TRBV20-1 and TRBJ2-7; 7 bases match TRBD2. Germline loops: CDR1 DFQATT, CDR2 SNEGSKA (reference sequence). J was trimmed by 2 bases and V by 1 base; bases with no gene match: 5. The CDR3 has 14 residues. CDR3: CSARGLAVAYEQYF. The sequenced CDR3 bases are TGCAGTGCTAGAGGGCTAGCGGTAGCCTACGAG.

This clone was picked up many times. The read terminates 3 residues before the CDR3 end, so the remaining end is supplied by the germline J gene. This chain connects TRBV20-1 to TRBJ2-7; 8 bases are shared with TRBD2. CDR1 and CDR2 from the germline V gene are DFQATT and SNEGSKA (reference sequence). Germline trimming cut 6 bases from V and 1 base from J; bases unmatched to any gene: 8. CDR3 length: 14 residues. The CDR3: CSAQLSGTSYEQYF. Incomplete CDR3 DNA: TGCAGTGCCCAACTTAGCGGGACTTCCTACGAG.

This clone was seen many times. The read terminates 3 residues before the CDR3 end, so the remaining end is supplied by the germline J gene. V is TRBV28 and J is TRBJ1-4; tentatively, D is TRBD1 (6 bases). V lost 3 bases and J 6 bases, leaving 11 bases between the germline ends. Germline V gives CDR1 MDHEN, CDR2 SYDVKM. The CDR3 runs 14 residues. CDR3: CASSFTGSHEKLFF. CDR3 bases read: TGTGCCAGCAGTTTTACAGGGTCGCATGAAAAA. Supplemented by reference TRBV28 and TRBJ1-4, the full variable domain reads DVKVTQSSRYLVKRTGEKVFLECVQDMDHENMFWYRQDPGLGLRLIYFSYDVKMKEKGDIPEGYSVSREKKERFSLILESASTNQTSMYLCASSFTGSHEKLFFGSGTQLSVL.

This clone was detected ten times or more. The CDR3 end is not reached by the read, which stops 3 residues before it; the germline J gene fills it in. The chain carries TRBV28 and TRBJ2-1; 9 bases agree with TRBD1. The V segment lost 11 bases and the J segment 9 bases; nucleotides outside the gene matches: 20. The V gene's germline CDR1 is MDHEN and CDR2 SYDVKM. The CDR3 sequence is 16 residues long. CDR3 sequence: CASRTGVEVTSGEQFF. CDR3 bases read: TGTGCCTCGCGGACAGGGGTGGAAGTTACGTCGGGTGAG. Complete variable domain (other parts from reference TRBV28 and TRBJ2-1): DVKVTQSSRYLVKRTGEKVFLECVQDMDHENMFWYRQDPGLGLRLIYFSYDVKMKEKGDIPEGYSVSREKKERFSLILESASTNQTSMYLCASRTGVEVTSGEQFFGPGTRLTVL.

This clone was seen many times. The read finishes 3 residues shy of the CDR3 end, and the germline J gene is used to complete it. The chain recombines TRBV7-3 with TRBJ2-1; possible D gene TRBD1, 6 bases. Germline V CDR1 and CDR2: SGHTA, FQGTGA. The CDR3 runs 14 residues. Trimming took 0 bases from V and 7 from J, leaving 10 bases between them. CDR3 protein: CASSLTGTSNEQFF. The sequenced CDR3 bases are TGTGCCAGCAGCTTAACGGGGACATCAAATGAG.

This clone has ten or more counts. Read coverage stops 3 residues before the CDR3 terminus; the germline J gene supplies the remainder. This chain joins TRBV5-4 and TRBJ2-1; D may be TRBD1 (6 bases). V was shortened by 5 bases and J by 5 bases, with 14 bases between the two germline ends. CDR3 size: 14 residues. Germline CDR1 reads SGHNT; CDR2 reads YYREEE (reference sequence). CDR3 region: CASRKDRSHNEQFF. The covered CDR3 bases are TGTGCCAGCAGAAAAGACAGGTCCCACAATGAG.

The table lists this clone with many counts. The read halts 3 residues ahead of the CDR3 end, with the missing end drawn from the germline J gene. This chain links TRBV19 with TRBJ2-4, with D perhaps TRBD1 (5 bases). The CDR3 is 15 residues long. Germline V gives CDR1 LNHDA, CDR2 SQIVND (reference sequence). Trimming stripped 3 bases from V and 0 bases from J, with 9 bases between. CDR3 region: CASSMDTLAKNIQYF. The CDR3 bases that were read are TGTGCCAGTAGTATGGACACTTTAGCCAAAAACATT.

This clone was detected many times. The CDR3 end is not reached by the read, which stops 3 residues before it; the germline J gene fills it in. V usage is TRBV5-4 and J usage is TRBJ2-5, with TRBD2 matching over 12 bases. Trimming took 4 bases from V and 4 from J; bases not matched to a gene: 5. The CDR3 runs 15 residues. CDR1 and CDR2 from the germline V gene are SGHNT and YYREEE (reference sequence). The chain's CDR3 is CASSRTSGTLETQYF. The sequenced part of the CDR3 DNA is TGTGCCAGCAGCCGGACTAGCGGGACGTTAGAGACC. The variable domain in full, completed from reference TRBV5-4 and TRBJ2-5, reads ETGVTQSPTHLIKTRGQQVTLRCSSQSGHNTVSWYQQALGQGPQFIFQYYREEENGRGNFPPRFSGLQFPNYSSELNVNALELDDSALYLCASSRTSGTLETQYFGPGTRLLVL.